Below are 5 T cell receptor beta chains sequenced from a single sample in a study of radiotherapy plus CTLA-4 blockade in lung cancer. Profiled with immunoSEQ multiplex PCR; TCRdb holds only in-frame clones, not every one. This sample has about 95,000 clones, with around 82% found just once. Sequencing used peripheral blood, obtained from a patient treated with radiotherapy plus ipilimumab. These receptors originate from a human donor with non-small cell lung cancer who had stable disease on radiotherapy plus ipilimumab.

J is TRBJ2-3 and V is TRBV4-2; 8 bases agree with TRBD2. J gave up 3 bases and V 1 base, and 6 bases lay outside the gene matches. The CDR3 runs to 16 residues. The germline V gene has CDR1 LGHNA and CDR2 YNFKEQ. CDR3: CASSQGSGRGTDTQYF. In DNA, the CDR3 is TGTGCCAGCAGCCAAGGAAGCGGGAGAGGGACAGATACGCAGTATTTT.

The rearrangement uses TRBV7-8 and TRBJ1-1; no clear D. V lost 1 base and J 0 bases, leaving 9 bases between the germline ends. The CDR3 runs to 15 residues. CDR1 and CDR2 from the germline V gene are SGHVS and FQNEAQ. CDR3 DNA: TGTGCCAGCAGCTTAGGACGGGGAGTGAACACTGAAGCTTTCTTT. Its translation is CASSLGRGVNTEAFF.

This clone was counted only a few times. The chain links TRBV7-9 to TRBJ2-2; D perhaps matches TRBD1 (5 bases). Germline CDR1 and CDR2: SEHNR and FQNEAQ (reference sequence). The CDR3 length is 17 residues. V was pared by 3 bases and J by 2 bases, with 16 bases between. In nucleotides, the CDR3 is TGTGCCAGCAGCTTCACCCACGGGCAGGGAAACACCGGGGAGCTGTTTTTT. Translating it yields CASSFTHGQGNTGELFF.

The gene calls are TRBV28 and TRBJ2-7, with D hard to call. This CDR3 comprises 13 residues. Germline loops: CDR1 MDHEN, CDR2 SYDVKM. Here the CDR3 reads CSTVQRTPPIQYF. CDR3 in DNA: TGTTCGACGGTACAGCGAACGCCCCCGATCCAGTACTTC.

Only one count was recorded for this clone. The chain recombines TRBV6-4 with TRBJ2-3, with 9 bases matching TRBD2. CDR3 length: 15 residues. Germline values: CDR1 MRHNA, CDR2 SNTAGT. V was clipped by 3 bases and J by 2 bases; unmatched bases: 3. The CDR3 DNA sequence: TGTGCCAGCAGTGAGGCTAGCGGGGCCACAGATACGCAGTATTTT. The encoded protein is CASSEASGATDTQYF.